These 28 T cell receptor beta chains were all obtained from the same sample, sequenced in a study of blood T cells in healthy people across ages. The authors ran a second PCR of about 7 to 11 cycles using a sample-barcoded 5' primer and a J-beta primer mix. TCRdb reanalysed the 5' RACE reads using MiXCR and keeps one entry per CDR3 protein. Of around 1,800,000 distinct CDR3 sequences in the sample, around 42% are singletons; the top ten hold 20% to 25%. What was sequenced was blood. These receptors were collected from a human donor in good health.

V usage is TRBV7-9 and J usage is TRBJ1-1; 8 bases match TRBD1. Per germline, CDR1 SEHNR and CDR2 FQNEAQ (reference sequence). Trimming took 3 bases from V and 0 from J; bases not matched to a gene: 9. This CDR3 is built from 17 residues. CDR3: CASSLSGTGVMNTEAFF. Here the CDR3 DNA reads TGTGCCAGCAGCTTGTCCGGGACAGGCGTAATGAACACTGAAGCTTTCTTT.

A few counts support this clonotype. The chain employs TRBV6-2 or TRBV6-3 and TRBJ2-5; the match to TRBD2 covers 8 bases. The CDR3 length is 15 residues. Germline trimming cut 6 bases from V and 3 bases from J; bases unmatched to any gene: 9. CDR1 and CDR2 (germline): MNHEY, SVGEGT. Here the CDR3 DNA reads TGTGCCAGCAGAAAATCACTAGCGGTTGAAGAGACCCAGTACTTC. It specifies CASRKSLAVEETQYF.

This sequence joins TRBV6-2 or TRBV6-3 and TRBJ2-7; unclear D gene. Trimming left V 10 bases short and J 0 bases short, with 10 bases between. Germline CDR1 reads MNHEY; CDR2 reads SVGEGT. The CDR3 runs to 12 residues. CDR3 sequence reads: CATDGNSYEQYF. CDR3 sequence (DNA): TGTGCCACCGACGGAAACTCCTACGAGCAGTACTTC.

This chain connects TRBV25-1 to TRBJ2-7; D gene ambiguous. V lost 4 bases, J lost 1 base, and 14 bases lay in between. The CDR3 runs 15 residues. CDR1 is MGHDK and CDR2 is SYGVNS in the germline V gene. The CDR3 coding sequence is TGTGCCAGCAGTGGGGTCAGCCGGGTTTCCTACGAGCAGTACTTC. Residues: CASSGVSRVSYEQYF.

The chain couples TRBV11-3 to TRBJ2-7; D gene unclear. CDR1 is SGHNT, CDR2 YENEEA, per germline. The CDR3 covers 14 residues. V was shortened by 4 bases and J by 3 bases, with 13 bases between the two germline ends. The CDR3 is CASSSSRSSYEQYF. The CDR3 coding sequence is TGTGCCAGCAGCTCCTCGAGGTCAAGCTACGAGCAGTACTTC. Full variable domain (rest looked up from reference TRBV11-3 and TRBJ2-7): EAGVVQSPRYKIIEKKQPVAFWCNPISGHNTLYWYLQNLGQGPELLIRYENEEAVDDSQLPKDRFSAERLKGVDSTLKIQPAELGDSAVYLCASSSSRSSYEQYFGPGTRLTVT.

The gene calls are TRBV20-1 and TRBJ1-6; D call uncertain. The V end lost 1 base, the J end lost 10 bases, and 5 bases lay between the germline ends. The germline gives CDR1 DFQATT, CDR2 SNEGSKA (reference sequence). The CDR3 loop spans 11 amino acids. In DNA form, the CDR3 reads TGCAGTGCTAGAGGAGGCTCACCCCTCCACTTT. Amino acids: CSARGGSPLHF.

This clonotype was picked up a small number of times. The gene calls are TRBV5-1 and TRBJ2-7; D not resolved. Trimming removed 0 bases from V and 3 bases from J, with 13 bases in between. This CDR3 contains 15 residues. The V gene's germline CDR1 is SGHRS and CDR2 YFSETQ. DNA for the CDR3: TGCGCCAGCAGCTTGGAAGGAGACCTTGGCTACGAGCAGTACTTC. Amino acid sequence: CASSLEGDLGYEQYF.

The chain uses TRBV20-1 and TRBJ1-6, with a tentative D call TRBD1 (6 bases). This CDR3 comprises 15 residues. Deletions cut 3 bases from V and 7 bases from J, with 16 bases between. From germline, CDR1 is DFQATT and CDR2 SNEGSKA (reference sequence). CDR3 sequence: CSARDQGRGNSPLHF. Here the CDR3 DNA reads TGCAGTGCTAGGGACCAGGGGCGAGGCAATTCACCCCTCCACTTT.

This clonotype was observed at least ten times. The rearrangement joins TRBV7-6 to TRBJ2-7; 7 bases are shared with TRBD1. The junction had 16 bases not matched to a gene; V was cut back by 8 bases and J by 0 bases. Germline V CDR1 and CDR2: SGHVS, FNYEAQ. This CDR3 has 17 residues. Written as DNA, the CDR3 is TGTGCCAGCTCCCATGCAGGGGGAAGCTCCCTCTCCTACGAGCAGTACTTC. This translates into CASSHAGGSSLSYEQYF.

The rearrangement joins TRBV12-3 or TRBV12-4 to TRBJ2-7, with D tentatively TRBD1 (5 bases). This CDR3 comprises 13 residues. The germline V and J ends were trimmed by 2 bases and 6 bases, with 11 bases remaining between them. CDR3 region: CASSLRQPGEQYF. Written as DNA, the CDR3 is TGTGCCAGCAGTTTACGACAGCCAGGCGAGCAGTACTTC.

In its sample, this clonotype was seen a few times. This chain connects TRBV7-2 to TRBJ2-5; 11 bases fit TRBD1. The J call may be wrong; the DNA end is better matched by TRBJ2-7. CDR3 length: 15 amino acids. Germline CDR1 SGHTA, CDR2 FQGNSA. CDR3 amino acids: CASSSGQGAIYEQYF. CDR3 coding DNA: TGTGCCAGCAGCTCCGGACAGGGGGCGATCTACGAGCAGTACTTC.

About this clonotype itself: A junction end diverges from the germline sequence, so it may reflect a read error. The rearrangement uses TRBV20-1 and TRBJ2-4; 9 bases fit TRBD1. This CDR3 has 17 residues. Germline CDR1 and CDR2: DFQATT and SNEGSKA (reference sequence). The CDR3 nucleotides are TGCAGTGCTAGACCGCGACAGGGGGTACTAGCCAAAAACATTCGGTACTTC. Its protein is CSARPRQGVLAKNIRYF.

The CDR3 loop reads CSARDATPAQYF. The CDR3 DNA reads TGCAGTGCTAGAGATGCTACACCGGCGCAGTATTTT. This chain joins TRBV20-1 and TRBJ2-3; D gene uncertain. The CDR3 covers 12 residues. Per the germline V gene, CDR1 is DFQATT and CDR2 is SNEGSKA (reference sequence). V dropped 0 bases and J dropped 10 bases, with 11 bases sitting between them.

This clonotype was detected only a few times. The J gene is TRBJ2-7, the V gene TRBV12-3 or TRBV12-4; D might be TRBD2 (6 bases). The CDR3 is 13 residues long. The germline V and J ends were trimmed by 6 bases and 5 bases, with 14 bases remaining between them. The CDR3 region has the DNA TGTGCCAGCAGCTGGGGAGGTGGAAACGAGCAGTACTTC. Translating it yields CASSWGGGNEQYF.

The chain couples TRBV10-3 to TRBJ1-2; a weak D match, TRBD1 (6 bases). The V gene lost 9 bases and the J gene lost 5 bases, with 19 bases spanning the gap. The CDR3 extends over 14 amino acids. From germline, CDR1 is ENHRY and CDR2 SYGVKD. Written as DNA, the CDR3 is TGTGCCATAGGGGGACACTTAGGACGGTATGGCTACACCTTC. This encodes CAIGGHLGRYGYTF.

The CDR3 protein is CSARDPKLGMDTEAFF. Written as DNA, the CDR3 is TGCAGTGCTAGAGATCCCAAATTGGGTATGGACACTGAAGCTTTCTTT. The chain is built from TRBV20-1 and TRBJ1-1; D is unclear. The CDR3 sequence is 16 residues long. Germline loops: CDR1 DFQATT, CDR2 SNEGSKA (reference sequence). The V and J ends lost 0 bases and 3 bases respectively, with 17 bases between them.

This clonotype has just a few counts. This rearrangement joins TRBV5-1 to TRBJ2-1; 9 nucleotides line up with TRBD2. J was trimmed by 8 bases and V by 0 bases; bases with no gene match: 3. Germline V gene lookup returns CDR1 SGHRS and CDR2 YFSETQ. The CDR3 runs 14 residues. The CDR3 DNA reads as TGCGCCAGCAGCTTGGTAGCGGGGGCCCATGAGCAGTTCTTC. It specifies CASSLVAGAHEQFF. The full variable domain, rest sourced from reference TRBV5-1 and TRBJ2-1, is KAGVTQTPRYLIKTRGQQVTLSCSPISGHRSVSWYQQTPGQGLQFLFEYFSETQRNKGNFPGRFSGRQFSNSRSEMNVSTLELGDSALYLCASSLVAGAHEQFFGPGTRLTVL.

This clonotype was seen only a few times. The V and J genes are TRBV6-6 and TRBJ2-2; tentatively, D is TRBD2 (6 bases). The CDR3 contains 12 residues. Germline V CDR1 and CDR2: MNHNY, SVGAGI (reference sequence). V was trimmed by 6 bases and J by 7 bases, leaving 9 bases between them. The DNA of the CDR3 is TGTGCCAGCAGACACGGGAGCGGGGAGCTGTTTTTT. Translated: CASRHGSGELFF.

This clonotype was picked up a small number of times. V is TRBV7-2 and J is TRBJ2-7, with 8 bases that match TRBD2. The CDR3 is 14 residues long. Germline CDR1 SGHTA, CDR2 FQGNSA. Unmatched junction bases numbered 7, after V lost 5 bases and J lost 4 bases. The CDR3 DNA reads as TGTGCCAGCAGCCTTCTCCAGCGGGGGTACGAGCAGTACTTC. This codes for CASSLLQRGYEQYF. Full variable domain (missing parts from reference TRBV7-2 and TRBJ2-7): GAGVSQSPSNKVTEKGKDVELRCDPISGHTALYWYRQSLGQGLEFLIYFQGNSAPDKSGLPSDRFSAERTGGSVSTLTIQRTQQEDSAVYLCASSLLQRGYEQYFGPGTRLTVT.

The CDR3: CASSQEVGLASHDTQYF. In DNA, the CDR3 is TGTGCCAGCAGCCAAGAAGTGGGACTAGCGAGTCACGATACGCAGTATTTT. The chain couples TRBV4-2 to TRBJ2-3; 10 positions agree with TRBD2. The length of the CDR3 is 17 residues. V was pared by 0 bases and J by 6 bases, with 9 bases of the junction left unmatched. Germline values: CDR1 LGHNA, CDR2 YNFKEQ.

The rearrangement uses TRBV12-3 or TRBV12-4 and TRBJ1-4; 10 positions match TRBD1. V was clipped by 6 bases and J by 10 bases; unmatched bases: 11. The CDR3 runs 15 residues. CDR3 in DNA: TGTGCCAGCAGACCCTCGGGGACAGGGGTTGGAAAACTGTTTTTT. Translating it yields CASRPSGTGVGKLFF.

The CDR3 DNA reads TGTGCCAGCAGTTTAGCCCTGGGGGGGGCGGGTATCGGAGAGACCCAGTACTTC. Protein sequence: CASSLALGGAGIGETQYF. This chain uses TRBV12-3 or TRBV12-4 with TRBJ2-5; D may be TRBD2 (7 bases). The length of the CDR3 is 18 residues. The germline V and J ends were trimmed by 0 bases and 4 bases, with 21 bases remaining between them.

V gene TRBV3-1 combines with J gene TRBJ2-7; 7 bases are shared with TRBD1. This CDR3 is built from 16 residues. V dropped 4 bases and J dropped 0; count of bases not matched to a gene: 9. Germline values: CDR1 LGHDT, CDR2 YNNKEL (reference sequence). The CDR3 DNA is TGTGCCAGCAGCCCTTGGACAGGACGAAGCTCCTACGAGCAGTACTTC. This gives the protein CASSPWTGRSSYEQYF.

The rearrangement uses TRBV28 and TRBJ2-5, with a tentative D call TRBD2 (6 bases). CDR1 is MDHEN and CDR2 is SYDVKM in the germline V gene. The CDR3 consists of 15 residues. V was trimmed by 1 base and J by 5 bases, leaving 14 bases between them. DNA for the CDR3: TGTGCCAGCAGTTTATCCCCGGGAGTAGGGGAGACCCAGTACTTC. Encoded protein: CASSLSPGVGETQYF.

Of note for this clonotype: Relative to the germline gene, one junction end is altered; a read error may explain this. The chain is built from TRBV7-9 and TRBJ2-5, with D unclear. The germline CDR1 and CDR2 sequences are SEHNR and FQNEAQ (reference sequence). The CDR3 totals 15 residues. The CDR3 region is CASSINLKRQETQDF. The CDR3 DNA is TGTGCCAGCAGTATAAACCTCAAGAGGCAAGAGACCCAGGACTTC.

The chain couples TRBV9 to TRBJ2-7, with D tentatively TRBD1 (6 bases). V was cut by 4 bases and J by 3 bases, with 14 bases left in between. The germline CDR1 and CDR2 sequences are SGDLS and YYNGEE. This CDR3 has 14 amino acids. The CDR3 reads CASSPRTAVYEQYF. For the CDR3, the DNA is TGTGCCAGCAGCCCCAGGACAGCAGTCTACGAGCAGTACTTC.

The chain carries TRBV29-1 and TRBJ2-1, with 7 bases fitting TRBD2. Trimming cost V 7 bases and J 9 bases; bases outside gene matches: 9. There are 12 residues in the CDR3. In germline, CDR1 is SQVTM, CDR2 ANQGSEA. The CDR3: CSALTSATEQFF. As DNA, the CDR3 is TGCAGCGCGCTCACTAGCGCCACTGAGCAGTTCTTC.

This clonotype was detected a few times. The chain joins TRBV12-3 or TRBV12-4 to TRBJ2-5; 7 bases line up with TRBD2. Unmatched junction bases numbered 4, after V lost 6 bases and J lost 3 bases. The CDR3 covers 13 residues. The CDR3 protein is CASSTGLEETQYF. Here the CDR3 DNA reads TGTGCCAGCAGCACTGGACTAGAAGAGACCCAGTACTTC.